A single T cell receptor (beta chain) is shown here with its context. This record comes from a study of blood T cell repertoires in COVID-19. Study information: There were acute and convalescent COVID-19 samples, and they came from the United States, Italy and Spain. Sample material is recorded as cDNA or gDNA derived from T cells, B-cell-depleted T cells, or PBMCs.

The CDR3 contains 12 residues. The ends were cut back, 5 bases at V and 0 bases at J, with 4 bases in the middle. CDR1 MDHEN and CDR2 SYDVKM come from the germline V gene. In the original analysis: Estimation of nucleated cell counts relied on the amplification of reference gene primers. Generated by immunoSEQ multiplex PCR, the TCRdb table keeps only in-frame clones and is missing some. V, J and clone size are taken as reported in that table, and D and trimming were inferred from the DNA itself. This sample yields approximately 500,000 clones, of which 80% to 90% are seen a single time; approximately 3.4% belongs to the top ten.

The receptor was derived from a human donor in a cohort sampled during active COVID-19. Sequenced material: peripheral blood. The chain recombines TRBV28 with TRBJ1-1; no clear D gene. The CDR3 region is CASSPMNTEAFF. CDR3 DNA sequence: TGTGCCAGCAGTCCCATGAACACTGAAGCTTTCTTT.